These T cell receptor beta chains were read from a single sample in a study of cytomegalovirus exposure and HLA in healthy donors. Data came from immunoSEQ multiplex PCR; TCRdb stores just in-frame clones and leaves some out. The table has about 200,000 clones, roughly 77% seen once. Sequenced material: PBMCs. The receptors here all came from a woman in her fifties or sixties in good health and CMV-seronegative. Each CDR3 is given with its conserved first and last residue. The order of the fields is CDR3 protein, CDR3 DNA, D gene, V gene, clone size, J gene. D genes are given only for firm matches. Clone sizes are given selectively: once, few, many, or a class where the clone is expanded.

cdr3_aa: CAISESGQGQETQYF
cdr3_nt: TGTGCCATCAGTGAGTCGGGACAGGGCCAAGAGACCCAGTACTTC
d_call: TRBD1
v_call: TRBV10-3
clone_size: NA
j_call: TRBJ2-5

cdr3_aa: CASSSRSGTNSNQPQHF
cdr3_nt: TGTGCCAGCAGCTCTCGTTCCGGGACAAATAGCAATCAGCCCCAGCATTTT
d_call: NA
v_call: TRBV7-9
clone_size: NA
j_call: TRBJ1-5

cdr3_aa: CASSVDPGTSETQYF
cdr3_nt: TGTGCCAGCAGCGTAGACCCCGGGACTAGCGAGACCCAGTACTTC
d_call: TRBD2
v_call: TRBV9
clone_size: NA
j_call: TRBJ2-5

cdr3_aa: CASSSAQGGRTEAFF
cdr3_nt: TGTGCCAGCTCCTCCGCGCAAGGGGGTCGAACTGAAGCTTTCTTT
d_call: NA
v_call: TRBV18
clone_size: NA
j_call: TRBJ1-1

cdr3_aa: CASSLAGTESYEQYF
cdr3_nt: TGTGCCAGCAGCTTAGCCGGGACTGAGTCCTACGAGCAGTACTTC
d_call: NA
v_call: TRBV7-2
clone_size: once
j_call: TRBJ2-7

cdr3_aa: CASSLALAGRNQPQHF
cdr3_nt: TGTGCCAGCAGCTTAGCGTTGGCAGGAAGGAATCAGCCCCAGCATTTT
d_call: NA
v_call: TRBV7-8
clone_size: NA
j_call: TRBJ1-5

cdr3_aa: CASSPGTGYGYTF
cdr3_nt: TGTGCCAGCAGTCCCGGGACAGGGTATGGCTACACCTTC
d_call: TRBD1
v_call: TRBV27
clone_size: NA
j_call: TRBJ1-2

cdr3_aa: CASSERDRGRYEQYF
cdr3_nt: TGTGCCAGCAGTGAGCGGGACAGGGGGCGGTACGAGCAGTACTTC
d_call: TRBD1
v_call: TRBV25-1
clone_size: NA
j_call: TRBJ2-7

cdr3_aa: CASSLVQGGTEAFF
cdr3_nt: TGCGCCAGCAGCTTGGTGCAGGGGGGCACTGAAGCTTTCTTT
d_call: TRBD1
v_call: TRBV5-1
clone_size: NA
j_call: TRBJ1-1

cdr3_aa: CASSLEIGTGGRETQYF
cdr3_nt: TGCGCCAGCAGCTTGGAAATTGGGACAGGGGGCAGGGAGACCCAGTACTTC
d_call: TRBD1
v_call: TRBV5-1
clone_size: NA
j_call: TRBJ2-5

cdr3_aa: CASSSLGQGKYEQYF
cdr3_nt: TGTGCCAGCAGTTCACTCGGACAGGGGAAATACGAGCAGTACTTC
d_call: TRBD1
v_call: TRBV5-6
clone_size: NA
j_call: TRBJ2-7

cdr3_aa: CASSQEPGLAGSAYEQYF
cdr3_nt: TGCGCCAGCAGCCAAGAGCCGGGACTAGCGGGGTCCGCCTACGAGCAGTACTTC
d_call: TRBD2
v_call: TRBV4-3
clone_size: NA
j_call: TRBJ2-7

cdr3_aa: CASSLNNEQYF
cdr3_nt: TGCGCCAGCAGCTTGAACAACGAGCAGTACTTC
d_call: NA
v_call: TRBV5-1
clone_size: NA
j_call: TRBJ2-7

cdr3_aa: CASSDYGQGYNEQFF
cdr3_nt: TGTGCCAGCAGTGATTATGGGCAGGGGTACAATGAGCAGTTCTTC
d_call: NA
v_call: TRBV2
clone_size: NA
j_call: TRBJ2-1

cdr3_aa: CASSPGSYGYTF
cdr3_nt: TGTGCCAGCAGCCCCGGGAGCTATGGCTACACCTTC
d_call: NA
v_call: TRBV14
clone_size: NA
j_call: TRBJ1-2

cdr3_aa: CASSIKGAEVEQYF
cdr3_nt: TGTGCCAGTAGTATCAAGGGGGCGGAAGTCGAGCAGTACTTC
d_call: TRBD1
v_call: TRBV19
clone_size: once
j_call: TRBJ2-7

cdr3_aa: CASSGDYKTDTQYF
cdr3_nt: TGTGCCAGCAGTGGGGACTACAAAACAGATACGCAGTATTTT
d_call: TRBD2
v_call: TRBV2
clone_size: once
j_call: TRBJ2-3

cdr3_aa: CASSPRQGDHGELFF
cdr3_nt: TGTGCCAGCTCACCCCGTCAGGGGGATCACGGGGAGCTGTTTTTT
d_call: TRBD1
v_call: TRBV18
clone_size: NA
j_call: TRBJ2-2

cdr3_aa: CASSRYLGQGTFF
cdr3_nt: TGTGCCAGCAGCCGTTATCTCGGGCAGGGAACTTTCTTT
d_call: NA
v_call: TRBV7-9
clone_size: NA
j_call: TRBJ1-1

cdr3_aa: CASSLGQGLAGDTQYF
cdr3_nt: TGTGCCAGCAGCCTTGGACAGGGACTAGCGGGAGATACGCAGTATTTT
d_call: TRBD2
v_call: TRBV7-2
clone_size: NA
j_call: TRBJ2-3

cdr3_aa: CATLLAGHPNEQFF
cdr3_nt: TGTGCCACCTTACTAGCGGGCCACCCCAATGAGCAGTTCTTC
d_call: TRBD2
v_call: TRBV28
clone_size: NA
j_call: TRBJ2-1

cdr3_aa: CASSPGQGMNTEAFF
cdr3_nt: TGTGCCAGCTCACCCGGGCAGGGAATGAACACTGAAGCTTTCTTT
d_call: NA
v_call: TRBV18
clone_size: NA
j_call: TRBJ1-1

cdr3_aa: CASSPQRGNMNTEAFF
cdr3_nt: TGTGCCAGCAGCCCGCAACGGGGGAACATGAACACTGAAGCTTTCTTT
d_call: NA
v_call: TRBV7-2
clone_size: NA
j_call: TRBJ1-1

cdr3_aa: CASSPRPGQVNEQYF
cdr3_nt: TGTGCCAGCAGCCCCCGACCGGGACAGGTGAACGAGCAGTACTTC
d_call: TRBD1
v_call: TRBV9
clone_size: NA
j_call: TRBJ2-7

cdr3_aa: CASTQRGRGRTDTQYF
cdr3_nt: TGTGCCAGCACTCAAAGGGGGCGGGGCCGCACAGATACGCAGTATTTT
d_call: NA
v_call: TRBV2
clone_size: NA
j_call: TRBJ2-3

cdr3_aa: CASSYPAALGGTQYF
cdr3_nt: TGTGCCAGCAGTTACCCTGCAGCTCTCGGGGGGACCCAGTACTTC
d_call: NA
v_call: TRBV6-5
clone_size: NA
j_call: TRBJ2-5

cdr3_aa: CASSQDTSSYNSPLHF
cdr3_nt: TGCGCCAGCAGCCAAGATACCAGCTCCTATAATTCACCCCTCCACTTT
d_call: NA
v_call: TRBV4-3
clone_size: NA
j_call: TRBJ1-6

cdr3_aa: CASSPGQDPSYEQYF
cdr3_nt: TGTGCCAGCAGCCCCGGACAGGATCCCTCCTACGAGCAGTACTTC
d_call: TRBD1
v_call: TRBV5-6
clone_size: NA
j_call: TRBJ2-7

cdr3_aa: CASSPGRGSSYNEQFF
cdr3_nt: TGCGCCAGCAGCCCCGGGCGGGGAAGCTCCTACAATGAGCAGTTCTTC
d_call: NA
v_call: TRBV4-3
clone_size: NA
j_call: TRBJ2-1

cdr3_aa: CASSRSFPAGYTGELFF
cdr3_nt: TGCGCCAGCAGCCGATCTTTCCCCGCGGGGTACACCGGGGAGCTGTTTTTT
d_call: NA
v_call: TRBV4-1
clone_size: NA
j_call: TRBJ2-2

cdr3_aa: CASSQGTSGRAYEQYF
cdr3_nt: TGCGCCAGCAGCCAGGGGACTAGCGGGAGGGCCTACGAGCAGTACTTC
d_call: TRBD2
v_call: TRBV4-1
clone_size: NA
j_call: TRBJ2-7

cdr3_aa: CASSEKRNYNEQFF
cdr3_nt: TGTGCCAGCAGCGAGAAGCGGAACTACAATGAGCAGTTCTTC
d_call: NA
v_call: TRBV5-4
clone_size: NA
j_call: TRBJ2-1

cdr3_aa: CASRTGKSNQPQHF
cdr3_nt: TGTGCCAGCCGGACAGGGAAAAGCAATCAGCCCCAGCATTTT
d_call: TRBD1
v_call: TRBV6-1
clone_size: NA
j_call: TRBJ1-5

cdr3_aa: CASSHGPGGSGNTIYF
cdr3_nt: TGCGCCAGCAGCCATGGCCCAGGGGGCTCTGGAAACACCATATATTTT
d_call: TRBD1
v_call: TRBV4-3
clone_size: once
j_call: TRBJ1-3

cdr3_aa: CASGQGNYGYTF
cdr3_nt: TGTGCCAGCGGACAGGGTAACTATGGCTACACCTTC
d_call: TRBD1
v_call: TRBV10-3
clone_size: NA
j_call: TRBJ1-2

cdr3_aa: CASRSGGTDTQYF
cdr3_nt: TGTGCCAGCAGGAGTGGAGGCACAGATACGCAGTATTTT
d_call: NA
v_call: TRBV6-5
clone_size: NA
j_call: TRBJ2-3

cdr3_aa: CASKQQAGSTEAFF
cdr3_nt: TGTGCCAGCAAACAACAGGCCGGGAGCACTGAAGCTTTCTTT
d_call: NA
v_call: TRBV9
clone_size: NA
j_call: TRBJ1-1

cdr3_aa: CSSSLDEGGSGYTF
cdr3_nt: TGTTCCAGCAGCTTAGATGAGGGCGGGAGTGGCTACACCTTC
d_call: NA
v_call: TRBV7-9
clone_size: few
j_call: TRBJ1-2

cdr3_aa: CASSQTRGAGELFF
cdr3_nt: TGTGCCAGCAGCCAGACTAGGGGAGCCGGGGAGCTGTTTTTT
d_call: NA
v_call: TRBV11-2
clone_size: NA
j_call: TRBJ2-2

cdr3_aa: CASILSAAGWNTEAFF
cdr3_nt: TGTGCCAGTATCCTCAGTGCGGCAGGGTGGAACACTGAAGCTTTCTTT
d_call: NA
v_call: TRBV19
clone_size: NA
j_call: TRBJ1-1

cdr3_aa: CASSPGGGYGYTF
cdr3_nt: TGTGCCAGCAGCCCGGGGGGGGGCTATGGCTACACCTTC
d_call: NA
v_call: TRBV13
clone_size: NA
j_call: TRBJ1-2

cdr3_aa: CASRRGTGTGRQPQHF
cdr3_nt: TGTGCCAGCAGGAGAGGAACCGGGACAGGGCGTCAGCCCCAGCATTTT
d_call: TRBD1
v_call: TRBV28
clone_size: NA
j_call: TRBJ1-5

cdr3_aa: CASSILRDGGSYEQYF
cdr3_nt: TGTGCCAGCAGCATCTTGAGGGACGGAGGGTCCTACGAGCAGTACTTC
d_call: NA
v_call: TRBV7-9
clone_size: NA
j_call: TRBJ2-7

cdr3_aa: CASSTVDTYSGNTIYF
cdr3_nt: TGTGCCAGCAGCACCGTGGACACTTACTCTGGAAACACCATATATTTT
d_call: NA
v_call: TRBV9
clone_size: NA
j_call: TRBJ1-3

cdr3_aa: CASSDTYQPQHF
cdr3_nt: TGTGCCAGCAGTGATACATATCAGCCCCAGCATTTT
d_call: NA
v_call: TRBV6-1
clone_size: NA
j_call: TRBJ1-5

cdr3_aa: CASSARLPPADTQYF
cdr3_nt: TGTGCCAGCAGCGCCAGACTCCCGCCCGCAGATACGCAGTATTTT
d_call: NA
v_call: TRBV7-6
clone_size: NA
j_call: TRBJ2-3

cdr3_aa: CASNVTPGAFTDTQYF
cdr3_nt: TGTGCCAGCAATGTTACTCCAGGGGCTTTCACAGATACGCAGTATTTT
d_call: NA
v_call: TRBV28
clone_size: NA
j_call: TRBJ2-3

cdr3_aa: CASSQPLGLPRAGELFF
cdr3_nt: TGCGCCAGCAGCCAACCTTTAGGGCTCCCGAGGGCCGGGGAGCTGTTTTTT
d_call: NA
v_call: TRBV4-3
clone_size: NA
j_call: TRBJ2-2

cdr3_aa: CSVKTGSDIQYF
cdr3_nt: TGCAGCGTCAAAACAGGGTCTGACATTCAGTACTTC
d_call: NA
v_call: TRBV29-1
clone_size: NA
j_call: TRBJ2-4

cdr3_aa: CASSPQGGQGYGYTF
cdr3_nt: TGTGCCAGCAGCCCCCAGGGGGGACAGGGGTATGGCTACACCTTC
d_call: TRBD1
v_call: TRBV7-3
clone_size: few
j_call: TRBJ1-2

cdr3_aa: CASSGTALYGYTF
cdr3_nt: TGTGCCAGCAGTGGGACAGCCCTCTATGGCTACACCTTC
d_call: NA
v_call: TRBV2
clone_size: NA
j_call: TRBJ1-2

cdr3_aa: CASSLQGANTGELFF
cdr3_nt: TGTGCCAGCAGTTTACAGGGGGCTAACACCGGGGAGCTGTTTTTT
d_call: TRBD1
v_call: TRBV27
clone_size: NA
j_call: TRBJ2-2

cdr3_aa: CASSPPGTGGHEQYF
cdr3_nt: TGTGCCAGCAGCCCCCCCGGGACAGGGGGCCACGAGCAGTACTTC
d_call: TRBD1
v_call: TRBV6-5
clone_size: NA
j_call: TRBJ2-7

cdr3_aa: CASSTGQGRLAYTF
cdr3_nt: TGTGCCAGCAGCACCGGACAGGGGAGGCTTGCCTACACCTTC
d_call: TRBD1
v_call: TRBV5-4
clone_size: NA
j_call: TRBJ1-2

cdr3_aa: CASSLEGAGRTEAFF
cdr3_nt: TGTGCCAGCAGCTTAGAAGGGGCCGGGCGCACTGAAGCTTTCTTT
d_call: NA
v_call: TRBV7-2
clone_size: NA
j_call: TRBJ1-1